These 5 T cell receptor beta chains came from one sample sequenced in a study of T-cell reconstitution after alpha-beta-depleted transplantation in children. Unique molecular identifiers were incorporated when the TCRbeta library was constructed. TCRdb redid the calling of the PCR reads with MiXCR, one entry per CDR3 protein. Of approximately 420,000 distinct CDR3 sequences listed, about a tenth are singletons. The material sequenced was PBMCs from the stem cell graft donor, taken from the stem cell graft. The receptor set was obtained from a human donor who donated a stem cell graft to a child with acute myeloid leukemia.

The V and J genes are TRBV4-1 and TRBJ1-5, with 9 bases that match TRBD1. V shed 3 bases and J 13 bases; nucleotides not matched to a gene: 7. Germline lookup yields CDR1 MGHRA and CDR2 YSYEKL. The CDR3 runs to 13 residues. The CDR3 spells CASSQGQGERQHF. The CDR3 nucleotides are TGCGCCAGCAGCCAGGGACAGGGTGAAAGGCAGCATTTT.

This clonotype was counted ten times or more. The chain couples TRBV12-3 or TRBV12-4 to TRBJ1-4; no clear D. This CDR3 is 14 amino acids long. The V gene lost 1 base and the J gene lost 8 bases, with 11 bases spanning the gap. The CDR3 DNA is TGTGCCAGCAGTTTAGACACGGGAGGGGAAAAACTGTTTTTT. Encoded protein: CASSLDTGGEKLFF.

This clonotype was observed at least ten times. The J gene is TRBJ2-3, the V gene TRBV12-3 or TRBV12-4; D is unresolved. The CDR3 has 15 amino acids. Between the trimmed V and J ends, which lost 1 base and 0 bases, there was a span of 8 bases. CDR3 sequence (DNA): TGTGCCAGCAGTTTAGGGCAGCTAAGCACAGATACGCAGTATTTT. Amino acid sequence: CASSLGQLSTDTQYF.

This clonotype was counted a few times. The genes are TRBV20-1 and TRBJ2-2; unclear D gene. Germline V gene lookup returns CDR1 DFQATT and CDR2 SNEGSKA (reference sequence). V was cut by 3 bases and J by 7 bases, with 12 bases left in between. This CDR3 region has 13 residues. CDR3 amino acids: CSARVAAVGELFF. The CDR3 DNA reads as TGCAGTGCTAGGGTAGCCGCAGTCGGGGAGCTGTTTTTT.

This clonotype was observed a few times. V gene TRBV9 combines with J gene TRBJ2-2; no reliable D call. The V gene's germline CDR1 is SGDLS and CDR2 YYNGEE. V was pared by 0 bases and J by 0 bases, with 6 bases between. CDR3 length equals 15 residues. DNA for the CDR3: TGTGCCAGCAGCGTAGGGACGGCGAACACCGGGGAGCTGTTTTTT. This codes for CASSVGTANTGELFF.